This T cell receptor beta chain was retrieved from a study of cytotoxic CD8 clonotypes in ibrutinib-treated CLL. Study in general: On average, each sample had roughly 250,000 productive templates and more than 85,000 productive rearrangements.

Using immunoSEQ multiplex PCR, the repertoire was profiled, and TCRdb retains in-frame clones only, with some absent. Here the sample spans about 130,000 clones, about four fifths being singletons. The CDR3 spans 14 residues. Germline loops: CDR1 SGHTA, CDR2 FQGNSA. V was cut by 3 bases and J by 1 base, with 6 bases left in between. With regard to this clone: Its antigen is not known.

Study-level findings and limits: Clonality measured at baseline exceeded age-matched healthy donors, tracking circulating CD8+ T-cell counts. Public clonotypes, rarely seen, contracted or held steady on treatment.

Sequences were derived from PBMCs, sampled after 12 months of ibrutinib treatment. The V and J genes are TRBV7-2 and TRBJ2-2; no reliable D call. This receptor was identified in a human donor with chronic lymphocytic leukemia. In nucleotides, the CDR3 is TGTGCCAGCAGCTTCGGGCAGAACACCGGGGAGCTGTTTTTT. Its protein product is CASSFGQNTGELFF. Complete variable domain (other parts from reference TRBV7-2 and TRBJ2-2): GAGVSQSPSNKVTEKGKDVELRCDPISGHTALYWYRQSLGQGLEFLIYFQGNSAPDKSGLPSDRFSAERTGGSVSTLTIQRTQQEDSAVYLCASSFGQNTGELFFGEGSRLTVL.